This T cell receptor (beta chain) originates from a study of metastatic and nonmetastatic thyroid tumors. Study-level information: Repertoire comparison spanned blood and tumor or nodule tissue of malignant and benign thyroid patients. Broader study findings: Versus benign nodules, malignant thyroid tumors reportedly had significantly higher TCR beta diversity, in blood and tumor.

The V end lost 3 bases, the J end lost 4 bases, and 3 bases lay between the germline ends. Germline assignment: CDR1 MDHEN and CDR2 SYDVKM. CDR3 length equals 11 residues. Patients were all untreated before their thyroid surgery. This clone was recorded a few times. Its antigen is not identified. The authors' processing: Built for papillary thyroid cancer, a distant-metastasis classifier drew on CDR3 differences across clinicopathological groups. TCRdb recomputed clones from the PCR reads via MiXCR. These V and J calls originate from TCRdb's pipeline instead of the authors' own analysis. The repertoire holds about 16,000 clones, with around 25% as singletons.

Sequencing was performed on adjacent normal tissue. This chain uses TRBV28 with TRBJ1-2; unclear D gene. The sequence came from a female donor with papillary thyroid cancer or a benign thyroid nodule (not recorded which). Some clones in this sample may be carry-over from other donors' samples. CDR3 sequence: CASSFGYGYTF. The CDR3 region has the DNA TGTGCCAGCAGTTTTGGCTATGGCTACACCTTC.